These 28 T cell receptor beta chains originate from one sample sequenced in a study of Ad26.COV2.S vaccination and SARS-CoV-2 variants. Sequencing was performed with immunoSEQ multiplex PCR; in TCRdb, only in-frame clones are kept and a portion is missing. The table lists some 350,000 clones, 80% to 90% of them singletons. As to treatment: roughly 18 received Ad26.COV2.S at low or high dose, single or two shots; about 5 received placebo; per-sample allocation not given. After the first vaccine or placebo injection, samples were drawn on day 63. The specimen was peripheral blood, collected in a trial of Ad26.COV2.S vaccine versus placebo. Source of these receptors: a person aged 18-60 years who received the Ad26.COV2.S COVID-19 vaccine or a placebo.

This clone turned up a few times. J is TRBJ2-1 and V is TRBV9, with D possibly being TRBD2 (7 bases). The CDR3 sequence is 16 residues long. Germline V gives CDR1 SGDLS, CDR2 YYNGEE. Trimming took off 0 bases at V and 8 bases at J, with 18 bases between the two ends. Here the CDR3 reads CASSVEGGALLDEQFF. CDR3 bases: TGTGCCAGCAGCGTAGAAGGGGGGGCGCTTTTGGATGAGCAGTTCTTC.

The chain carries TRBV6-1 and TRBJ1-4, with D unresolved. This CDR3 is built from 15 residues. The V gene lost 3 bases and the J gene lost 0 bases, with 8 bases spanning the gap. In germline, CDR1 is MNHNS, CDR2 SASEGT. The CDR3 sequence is CASSETQATNEKLFF. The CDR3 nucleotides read TGTGCCAGCAGTGAGACCCAGGCAACTAATGAAAAACTGTTTTTT.

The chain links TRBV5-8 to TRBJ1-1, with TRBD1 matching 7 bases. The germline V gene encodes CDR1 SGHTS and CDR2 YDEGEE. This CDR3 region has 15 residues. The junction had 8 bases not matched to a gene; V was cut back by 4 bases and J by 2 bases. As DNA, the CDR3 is TGTGCCAGCAGCAAGCGGACAGGCATAAACACTGAAGCTTTCTTT. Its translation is CASSKRTGINTEAFF.

The CDR3 protein is CASSNSPPGTDTQYF. The CDR3 coding sequence is TGTGCCAGCAGCAATAGCCCTCCGGGCACAGATACGCAGTATTTT. J is TRBJ2-3 and V is TRBV7-9; D gene unclear. Germline V gene lookup returns CDR1 SEHNR and CDR2 FQNEAQ (reference sequence). The CDR3 is made up of 15 amino acids. V was clipped by 5 bases and J by 1 base, with 13 bases between them.

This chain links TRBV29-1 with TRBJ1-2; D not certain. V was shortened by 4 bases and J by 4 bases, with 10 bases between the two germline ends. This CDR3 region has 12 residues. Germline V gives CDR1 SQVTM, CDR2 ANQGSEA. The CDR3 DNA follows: TGCAGCGTTGTTGGAGGTAGCTATGGCTACACCTTC. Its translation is CSVVGGSYGYTF.

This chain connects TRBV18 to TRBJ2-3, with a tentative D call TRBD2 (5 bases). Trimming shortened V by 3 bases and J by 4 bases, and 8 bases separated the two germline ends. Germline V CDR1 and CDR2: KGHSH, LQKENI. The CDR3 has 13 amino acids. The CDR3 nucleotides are TGTGCCAGCTCACCCGGGGTGGCAGATACGCAGTATTTT. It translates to CASSPGVADTQYF.

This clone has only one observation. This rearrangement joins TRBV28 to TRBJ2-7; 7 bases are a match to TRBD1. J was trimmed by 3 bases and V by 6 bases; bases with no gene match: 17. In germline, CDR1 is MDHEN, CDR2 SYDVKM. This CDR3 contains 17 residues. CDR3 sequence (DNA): TGTGCCAGCAGACCAAAACCAACAGGGGTCCTCAACTACGAGCAGTACTTC. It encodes CASRPKPTGVLNYEQYF.

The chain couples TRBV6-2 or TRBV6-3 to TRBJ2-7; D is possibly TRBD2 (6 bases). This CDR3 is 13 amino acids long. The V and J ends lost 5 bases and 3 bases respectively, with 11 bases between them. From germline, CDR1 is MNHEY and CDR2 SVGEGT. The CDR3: CASSPWGDYEQYF. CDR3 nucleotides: TGTGCCAGCAGTCCCTGGGGGGACTACGAGCAGTACTTC.

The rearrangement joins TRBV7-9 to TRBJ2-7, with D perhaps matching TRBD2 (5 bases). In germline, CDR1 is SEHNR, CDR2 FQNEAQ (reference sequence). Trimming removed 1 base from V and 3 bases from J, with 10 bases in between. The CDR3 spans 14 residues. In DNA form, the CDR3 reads TGTGCCAGCAGCTTAGGAGGGCAGAACTACGAGCAGTACTTC. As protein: CASSLGGQNYEQYF.

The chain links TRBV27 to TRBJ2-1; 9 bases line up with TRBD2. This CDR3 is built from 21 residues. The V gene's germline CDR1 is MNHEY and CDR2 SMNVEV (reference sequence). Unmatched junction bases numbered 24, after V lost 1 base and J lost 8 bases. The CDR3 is CASSLYPAGSRASGMGYEQFF. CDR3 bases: TGTGCCAGCAGTTTATACCCAGCAGGGTCGCGGGCTAGCGGGATGGGCTATGAGCAGTTCTTC.

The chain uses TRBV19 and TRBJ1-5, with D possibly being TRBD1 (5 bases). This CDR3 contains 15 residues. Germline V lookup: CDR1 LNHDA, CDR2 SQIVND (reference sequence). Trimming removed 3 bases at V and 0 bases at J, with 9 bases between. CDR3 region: CASSMIGDSNQPQHF. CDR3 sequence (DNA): TGTGCCAGTAGTATGATAGGGGATAGCAATCAGCCCCAGCATTTT. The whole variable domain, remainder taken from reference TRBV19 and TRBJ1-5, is DGGITQSPKYLFRKEGQNVTLSCEQNLNHDAMYWYRQDPGQGLRLIYYSQIVNDFQKGDIAEGYSVSREKKESFPLTVTSAQKNPTAFYLCASSMIGDSNQPQHFGDGTRLSIL.

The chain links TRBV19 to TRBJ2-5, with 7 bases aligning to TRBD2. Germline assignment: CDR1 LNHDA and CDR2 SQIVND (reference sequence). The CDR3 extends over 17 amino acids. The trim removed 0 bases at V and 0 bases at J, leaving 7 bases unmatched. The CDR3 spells CASSIDPRREYQETQYF. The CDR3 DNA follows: TGTGCCAGTAGTATAGATCCGAGGCGGGAGTACCAAGAGACCCAGTACTTC.

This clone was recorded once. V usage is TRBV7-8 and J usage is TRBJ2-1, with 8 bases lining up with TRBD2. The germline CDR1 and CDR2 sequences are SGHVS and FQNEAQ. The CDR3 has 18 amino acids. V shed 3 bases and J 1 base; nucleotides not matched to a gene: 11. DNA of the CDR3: TGTGCCAGCAGCTTCGCGCGAGACGGGGGGGGATCCTACAATGAGCAGTTCTTC. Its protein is CASSFARDGGGSYNEQFF.

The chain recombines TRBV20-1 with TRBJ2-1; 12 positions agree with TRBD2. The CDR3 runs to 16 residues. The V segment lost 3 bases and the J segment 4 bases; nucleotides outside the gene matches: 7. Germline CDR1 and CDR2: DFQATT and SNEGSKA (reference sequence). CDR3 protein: CSASLAGGTFYNEQFF. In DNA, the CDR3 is TGCAGTGCTAGTCTAGCGGGGGGGACCTTTTACAATGAGCAGTTCTTC.

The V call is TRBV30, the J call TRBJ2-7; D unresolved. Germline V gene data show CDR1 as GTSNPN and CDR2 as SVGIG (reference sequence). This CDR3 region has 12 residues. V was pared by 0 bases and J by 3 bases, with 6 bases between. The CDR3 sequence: CAWSVGVYEQYF. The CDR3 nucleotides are TGTGCCTGGAGTGTCGGAGTCTACGAGCAGTACTTC.

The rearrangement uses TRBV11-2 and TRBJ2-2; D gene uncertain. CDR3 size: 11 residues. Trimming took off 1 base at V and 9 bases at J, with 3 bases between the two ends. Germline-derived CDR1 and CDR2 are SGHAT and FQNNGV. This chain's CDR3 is CASSLGWELFF. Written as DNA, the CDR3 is TGTGCCAGCAGCTTAGGGTGGGAGCTGTTTTTT.

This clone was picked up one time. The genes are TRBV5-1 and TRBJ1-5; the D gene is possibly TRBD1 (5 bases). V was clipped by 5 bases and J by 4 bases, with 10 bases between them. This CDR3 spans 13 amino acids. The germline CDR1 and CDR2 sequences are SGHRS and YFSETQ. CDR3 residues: CASRGGENQPQHF. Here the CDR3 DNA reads TGCGCCAGCAGAGGAGGGGAAAATCAGCCCCAGCATTTT.

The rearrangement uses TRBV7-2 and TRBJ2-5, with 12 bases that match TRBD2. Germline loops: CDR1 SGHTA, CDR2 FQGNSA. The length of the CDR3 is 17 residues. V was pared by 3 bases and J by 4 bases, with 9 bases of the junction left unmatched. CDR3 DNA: TGTGCCAGCAGCTTGCAACCTAGCGGGGGGGCTCGAGAGACCCAGTACTTC. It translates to CASSLQPSGGARETQYF.

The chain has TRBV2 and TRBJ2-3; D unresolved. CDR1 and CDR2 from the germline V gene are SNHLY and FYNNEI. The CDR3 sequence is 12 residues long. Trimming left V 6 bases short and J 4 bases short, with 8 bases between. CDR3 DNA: TGTGCCAGCAGAGGAGCACCAGATACGCAGTATTTT. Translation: CASRGAPDTQYF.

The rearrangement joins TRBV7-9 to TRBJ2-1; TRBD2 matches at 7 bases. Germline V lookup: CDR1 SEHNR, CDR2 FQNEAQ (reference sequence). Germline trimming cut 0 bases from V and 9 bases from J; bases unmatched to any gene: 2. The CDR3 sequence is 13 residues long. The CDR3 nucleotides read TGTGCCAGCAGCTTAGCGGGAGGGGCTGAGCAGTTCTTC. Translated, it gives CASSLAGGAEQFF. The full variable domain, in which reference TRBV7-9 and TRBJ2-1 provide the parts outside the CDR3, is DTGVSQNPRHKITKRGQNVTFRCDPISEHNRLYWYRQTLGQGPEFLTYFQNEAQLEKSRLLSDRFSAERPKGSFSTLEIQRTEQGDSAMYLCASSLAGGAEQFFGPGTRLTVL.

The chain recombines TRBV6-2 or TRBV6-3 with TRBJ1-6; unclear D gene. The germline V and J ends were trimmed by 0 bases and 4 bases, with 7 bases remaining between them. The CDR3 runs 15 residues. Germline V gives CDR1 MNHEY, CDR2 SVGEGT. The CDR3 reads CASSYSQDYNSPLHF. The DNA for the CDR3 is TGTGCCAGCAGTTACTCCCAGGATTATAATTCACCCCTCCACTTT.

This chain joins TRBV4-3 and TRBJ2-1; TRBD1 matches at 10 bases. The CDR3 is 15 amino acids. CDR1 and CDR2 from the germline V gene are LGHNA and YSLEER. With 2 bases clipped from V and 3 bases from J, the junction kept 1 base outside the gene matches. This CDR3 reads CASSQRTGGYNEQFF. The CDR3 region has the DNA TGCGCCAGCAGCCAAAGGACAGGGGGCTACAATGAGCAGTTCTTC.

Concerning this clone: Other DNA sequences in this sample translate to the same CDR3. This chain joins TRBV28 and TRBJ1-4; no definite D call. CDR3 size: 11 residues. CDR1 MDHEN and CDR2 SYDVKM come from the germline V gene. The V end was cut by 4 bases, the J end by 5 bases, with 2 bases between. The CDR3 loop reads CASSSNEKLFF. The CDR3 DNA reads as TGTGCCAGCAGTTCAAATGAAAAACTGTTTTTT.

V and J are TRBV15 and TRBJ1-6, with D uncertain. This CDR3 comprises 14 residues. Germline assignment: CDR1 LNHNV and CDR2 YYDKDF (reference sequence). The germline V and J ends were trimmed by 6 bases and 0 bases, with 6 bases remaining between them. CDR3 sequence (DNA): TGTGCCACCAGGGTTAGCTCCTATAATTCACCCCTCCACTTT. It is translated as CATRVSSYNSPLHF.

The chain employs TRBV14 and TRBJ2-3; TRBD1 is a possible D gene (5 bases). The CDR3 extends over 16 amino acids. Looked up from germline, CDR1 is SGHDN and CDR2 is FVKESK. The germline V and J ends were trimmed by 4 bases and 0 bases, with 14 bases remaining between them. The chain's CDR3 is CASSRETVLSTDTQYF. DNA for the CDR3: TGTGCCAGCAGCCGAGAGACAGTTCTAAGCACAGATACGCAGTATTTT. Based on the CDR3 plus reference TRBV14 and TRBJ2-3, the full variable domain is EAGVTQFPSHSVIEKGQTVTLRCDPISGHDNLYWYRRVMGKEIKFLLHFVKESKQDESGMPNNRFLAERTGGTYSTLKVQPAELEDSGVYFCASSRETVLSTDTQYFGPGTRLTVL.

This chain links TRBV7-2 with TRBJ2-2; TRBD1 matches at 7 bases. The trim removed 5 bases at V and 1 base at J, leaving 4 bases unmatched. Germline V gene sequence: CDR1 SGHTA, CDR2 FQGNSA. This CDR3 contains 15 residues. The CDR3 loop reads CASSIRTGNTGELFF. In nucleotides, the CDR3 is TGTGCCAGCAGCATAAGGACAGGGAACACCGGGGAGCTGTTTTTT.

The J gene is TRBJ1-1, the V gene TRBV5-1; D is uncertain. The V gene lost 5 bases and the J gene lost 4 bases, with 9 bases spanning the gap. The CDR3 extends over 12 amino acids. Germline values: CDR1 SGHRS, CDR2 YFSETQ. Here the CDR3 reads CASSHRSTEAFF. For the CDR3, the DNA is TGCGCCAGCAGTCACCGGAGCACTGAAGCTTTCTTT.

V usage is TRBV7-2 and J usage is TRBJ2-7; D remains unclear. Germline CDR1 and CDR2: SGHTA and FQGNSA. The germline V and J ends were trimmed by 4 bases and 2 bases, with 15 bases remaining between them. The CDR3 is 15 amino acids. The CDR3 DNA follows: TGTGCCAGCAGCTCAAACAGCAAAACAACCTACGAGCAGTACTTC. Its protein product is CASSSNSKTTYEQYF.